Below are 21 T cell receptor beta chains sequenced from a single sample in a study of blood T cell repertoires in COVID-19. The table came from immunoSEQ multiplex PCR; TCRdb's copy has only in-frame clones and leaves some out. Of approximately 120,000 clones listed, around 89% were seen once; the top ten hold 19%. What was sequenced was peripheral blood. These receptor sequences come from a human donor with acute or convalescent COVID-19. The donor label of this sample is uncertain.

This clone showed up just once. The chain has TRBV11-3 and TRBJ2-1; 15 nucleotides line up with TRBD2. CDR1 is SGHNT, CDR2 YENEEA, per germline. J was trimmed by 5 bases and V by 5 bases; bases with no gene match: 10. CDR3 length equals 18 residues. For the CDR3, the DNA is TGTGCCAGCAGCATTGGACTAGCGGGGGGGCCGGAAAACAATGAGCAGTTCTTC. This encodes CASSIGLAGGPENNEQFF.

The chain links TRBV27 to TRBJ1-4, with D maybe TRBD1 (6 bases). V dropped 6 bases and J dropped 8 bases, with 13 bases sitting between them. The germline V gene has CDR1 MNHEY and CDR2 SMNVEV (reference sequence). This CDR3 region has 13 residues. The CDR3 coding sequence is TGTGCCAGCAGGACAGGTGTAAGGGAAAAACTGTTTTTT. Protein sequence: CASRTGVREKLFF.

The rearrangement links TRBV4-3 to TRBJ2-3; 7 bases match TRBD1. This CDR3 is built from 15 residues. After removal of 1 base from V and 4 bases from J, the junction contained 5 bases not matched to a gene. The V gene's germline CDR1 is LGHNA and CDR2 YSLEER. The CDR3 DNA follows: TGCGCCAGCAGCCAAGTAGACAGGGACCCAGATACGCAGTATTTT. Protein product: CASSQVDRDPDTQYF.

This clone was counted a few times. The chain carries TRBV4-1 and TRBJ2-1, with TRBD2 as a possible D gene (6 bases). The germline V gene has CDR1 MGHRA and CDR2 YSYEKL. This CDR3 has 17 amino acids. The V gene lost 4 bases and the J gene lost 0 bases, with 16 bases spanning the gap. The CDR3 spells CASSRGLTRSSYNEQFF. The CDR3 nucleotides read TGCGCCAGCAGCCGGGGACTTACCCGTAGCTCCTACAATGAGCAGTTCTTC.

This chain joins TRBV18 and TRBJ2-1; D is possibly TRBD1 (7 bases). The CDR3 runs 19 residues. Germline loops: CDR1 KGHSH, CDR2 LQKENI. Trimming cost V 2 bases and J 0 bases, with 20 bases left between them. The DNA of the CDR3 is TGTGCCAGCTCACCAATCCAGGGGGGAAAGTTGAGCTCCTACAATGAGCAGTTCTTC. It encodes CASSPIQGGKLSSYNEQFF.

This rearrangement joins TRBV7-2 to TRBJ1-2; D perhaps matches TRBD1 (6 bases). The V gene's germline CDR1 is SGHTA and CDR2 FQGNSA. The CDR3 sequence is 15 residues long. Trimming took off 6 bases at V and 4 bases at J, with 18 bases between the two ends. CDR3 coding DNA: TGTGCCAGCAGTAGGGGGACCGATTCTTTCTATGGCTACACCTTC. Its protein is CASSRGTDSFYGYTF.

This clone was seen once. The chain couples TRBV6-5 to TRBJ1-1; D might be TRBD1 (6 bases). V was pared by 5 bases and J by 0 bases, with 13 bases between. The length of the CDR3 is 15 residues. Germline V lookup: CDR1 MNHEY, CDR2 SVGAGI. The CDR3 region has the DNA TGTGCCAGCAGTCAGCAGGGGATCATGAACACTGAAGCTTTCTTT. Translating it yields CASSQQGIMNTEAFF.

V and J are TRBV5-1 and TRBJ2-7; 7 bases are shared with TRBD2. CDR3 size: 14 residues. J lost 1 base, V lost 0 bases, and 1 base had no gene match. CDR1 and CDR2 (germline): SGHRS, YFSETQ. The CDR3 DNA reads TGCGCCAGCAGCTTGGGGCGGGAGTCCTACGAGCAGTACTTC. Translating it yields CASSLGRESYEQYF.

In its sample, this clone was seen once. The chain combines TRBV7-2 with TRBJ2-1, with 10 bases matching TRBD2. V gave up 6 bases and J gave up 6 bases; unmatched junction bases: 5. The germline V gene has CDR1 SGHTA and CDR2 FQGNSA. The CDR3 loop spans 14 amino acids. CDR3 coding DNA: TGTGCCAGCAGGGGGACTAGCGCAACCAATGAGCAGTTCTTC. Encoded protein: CASRGTSATNEQFF.

This chain uses TRBV5-1 with TRBJ2-1; 9 bases are a match to TRBD2. This CDR3 spans 15 amino acids. V was pared by 3 bases and J by 5 bases, with 6 bases of the junction left unmatched. The germline CDR1 and CDR2 sequences are SGHRS and YFSETQ. CDR3 sequence: CASSSIGLANNEQFF. CDR3 sequence (DNA): TGCGCCAGCAGCTCTATCGGACTAGCGAACAATGAGCAGTTCTTC.

The DNA for the CDR3 is TGTGCCAGCAGCTTGCAGACAGGTTCAGGAGGCTACACCTTC. It encodes CASSLQTGSGGYTF. The V call is TRBV7-2, the J call TRBJ1-2; TRBD1 is a possible D gene (6 bases). Trimming took 3 bases from V and 8 from J, leaving 16 bases between them. Germline values: CDR1 SGHTA, CDR2 FQGNSA. The CDR3 is made up of 14 amino acids.

This clone was observed once. This sequence joins TRBV28 and TRBJ1-2; D perhaps matches TRBD1 (6 bases). This CDR3 contains 12 residues. CDR1 is MDHEN, CDR2 SYDVKM, per germline. V was shortened by 6 bases and J by 7 bases, with 12 bases between the two germline ends. In nucleotides, the CDR3 is TGTGCCAGCAGAGGGGGACCTACTGGCTACACCTTC. Encoded protein: CASRGGPTGYTF.

The rearrangement joins TRBV10-2 to TRBJ1-1; TRBD1 agrees at 10 bases. The CDR3 covers 15 residues. Germline V lookup: CDR1 WSHSY, CDR2 SAAADI. Trimming removed 2 bases from V and 5 bases from J; junction bases left unmatched: 5. The CDR3: CASSETGTGVTEAFF. The CDR3 nucleotides are TGCGCCAGCAGTGAGACCGGGACAGGGGTTACTGAAGCTTTCTTT.

The chain has TRBV7-3 and TRBJ2-5; D remains unclear. CDR3 length: 13 amino acids. With 3 bases removed from V and 0 bases from J, the gap between germline ends came to 5 bases. Germline lookup yields CDR1 SGHTA and CDR2 FQGTGA. CDR3 sequence: CASSFGNQETQYF. The CDR3 DNA follows: TGTGCCAGCAGCTTTGGCAACCAAGAGACCCAGTACTTC.

The rearrangement joins TRBV19 to TRBJ1-5, with 11 bases aligning to TRBD1. CDR3 length: 16 amino acids. Unmatched junction bases numbered 7, after V lost 3 bases and J lost 6 bases. Germline V gene data show CDR1 as LNHDA and CDR2 as SQIVND (reference sequence). The CDR3 DNA reads as TGTGCCAGTAGTATGGGGGGGACAGGGGGTTCTCAGCCCCAGCATTTT. This encodes CASSMGGTGGSQPQHF. Supplemented by reference TRBV19 and TRBJ1-5, the full variable domain reads DGGITQSPKYLFRKEGQNVTLSCEQNLNHDAMYWYRQDPGQGLRLIYYSQIVNDFQKGDIAEGYSVSREKKESFPLTVTSAQKNPTAFYLCASSMGGTGGSQPQHFGDGTRLSIL.

The chain recombines TRBV28 with TRBJ2-7; D call uncertain. The germline gives CDR1 MDHEN, CDR2 SYDVKM. V lost 5 bases, J lost 3 bases, and 14 bases lay in between. The CDR3 has 14 residues. This CDR3 is CASSGPEVGYEQYF. The CDR3, as DNA: TGTGCCAGCAGTGGCCCAGAGGTAGGCTACGAGCAGTACTTC.

V is TRBV3-1 (or the pseudogene TRBV3-2) and J is TRBJ2-7, with D perhaps matching TRBD1 (6 bases). The CDR3 is made up of 11 amino acids. Germline V gene lookup returns CDR1 LGHDT and CDR2 YNNKEL (reference sequence). CDR3 loop: CDRDKSYEQYF. CDR3 nucleotide sequence: TGTGACAGGGACAAATCCTACGAGCAGTACTTC.

The rearrangement links TRBV6-5 to TRBJ1-4; TRBD1 is a possible D gene (5 bases). The length of the CDR3 is 12 residues. Germline assignment: CDR1 MNHEY and CDR2 SVGAGI. Trimming stripped 6 bases from V and 8 bases from J, with 10 bases between. CDR3 in amino acids: CASSKGREKLFF. Written as DNA, the CDR3 is TGTGCCAGCAGCAAGGGGAGGGAAAAACTGTTTTTT.

The chain combines TRBV19 with TRBJ2-7; 12 bases are a match to TRBD2. V gave up 9 bases and J gave up 3 bases; unmatched junction bases: 15. The CDR3 is 17 residues long. Germline lookup yields CDR1 LNHDA and CDR2 SQIVND (reference sequence). CDR3 sequence (DNA): TGTGCCAGCGTCGGGACCGAGACTAGCGGGAGCAACTACGAGCAGTACTTC. The encoded protein is CASVGTETSGSNYEQYF.

V gene TRBV28 combines with J gene TRBJ2-2, with 12 nucleotides matching TRBD1. Germline CDR1 is MDHEN and CDR2 is SYDVKM. The CDR3 sequence is 17 residues long. V trimming: 4 bases; J trimming: 6 bases; junction bases outside the gene matches: 9. The CDR3 nucleotides are TGTGCCAGCAGTTCCCTAGGGACAGGGGGCGACCCCGGGGAGCTGTTTTTT. It codes for CASSSLGTGGDPGELFF. The whole variable domain, filled in from reference TRBV28 and TRBJ2-2, reads DVKVTQSSRYLVKRTGEKVFLECVQDMDHENMFWYRQDPGLGLRLIYFSYDVKMKEKGDIPEGYSVSREKKERFSLILESASTNQTSMYLCASSSLGTGGDPGELFFGEGSRLTVL.

The rearrangement links TRBV29-1 to TRBJ1-1, with D uncertain. Trimming took off 5 bases at V and 1 base at J, with 8 bases between the two ends. The germline gives CDR1 SQVTM, CDR2 ANQGSEA. The CDR3 spans 12 residues. Written as DNA, the CDR3 is TGCAGCGTTCAGGCGCGGAACACTGAAGCTTTCTTT. This gives the protein CSVQARNTEAFF.